This is a list of T cell receptor beta chains from one sample in a study of cytomegalovirus exposure and HLA in healthy donors. Produced via immunoSEQ multiplex PCR; TCRdb's table is partial and in-frame only. The data show about 200,000 clones, about 82% seen once. Source material: PBMCs. The receptors here all came from a woman aged 18 to 35 in good health and CMV-seronegative. CDR3s include the opening cysteine and the closing phenylalanine or tryptophan. D genes are given only for firm matches. Only some rows state a clone size, as once, few, many or a class for expanded clones.

v_call: TRBV19; clone_size: NA; j_call: TRBJ1-1; d_call: NA; cdr3_nt: TGTGCCAGTAGTACCGACAAACAGGGTTTTAATGAAGCTTTCTTT; cdr3_aa: CASSTDKQGFNEAFF
v_call: TRBV7-9; clone_size: NA; j_call: TRBJ1-1; d_call: NA; cdr3_nt: TGTGCCAGCATCCGGGGGTCTCTTTCTGAAGCTTTCTTT; cdr3_aa: CASIRGSLSEAFF
v_call: TRBV2; clone_size: NA; j_call: TRBJ1-6; d_call: TRBD1; cdr3_nt: TGTGCCAGCACCACAGGGGGCGCAGCGGGCAATTCACCCCTCCACTTT; cdr3_aa: CASTTGGAAGNSPLHF
v_call: TRBV7-9; clone_size: NA; j_call: TRBJ1-2; d_call: TRBD1; cdr3_nt: TGTGCCAGCAGGGACAGGGACTATGGCTACACCTTC; cdr3_aa: CASRDRDYGYTF
v_call: TRBV13; clone_size: NA; j_call: TRBJ1-1; d_call: NA; cdr3_nt: TGTGCCAGCAGGCCCCAGGGGAGAAATCCCGGGGCTTTCTTT; cdr3_aa: CASRPQGRNPGAFF
v_call: TRBV10-2; clone_size: NA; j_call: TRBJ2-7; d_call: TRBD2; cdr3_nt: TGCGCCAGCACAACACAACCGGGACTAGCGGTATACGAGCAGTACTTC; cdr3_aa: CASTTQPGLAVYEQYF
v_call: TRBV7-2; clone_size: NA; j_call: TRBJ1-3; d_call: NA; cdr3_nt: TGTGCCAGCAGCTTTGCCGGGACAATTGGAAACACCATATATTTT; cdr3_aa: CASSFAGTIGNTIYF
v_call: TRBV2; clone_size: few; j_call: TRBJ1-2; d_call: NA; cdr3_nt: TGTGCCAGCAGCGTCAACGGCCAGGCCCACTATGGCTACACCTTC; cdr3_aa: CASSVNGQAHYGYTF
v_call: TRBV6-5; clone_size: once; j_call: TRBJ2-7; d_call: TRBD1; cdr3_nt: TGTGCCAGCAACCGGGACAGGGGGGACGAGCAGTACTTC; cdr3_aa: CASNRDRGDEQYF
v_call: TRBV15; clone_size: NA; j_call: TRBJ1-2; d_call: NA; cdr3_nt: TGTGCCACCAGCAGAGAGTCGTACTATGGCTACACCTTC; cdr3_aa: CATSRESYYGYTF
v_call: TRBV15; clone_size: NA; j_call: TRBJ2-4; d_call: TRBD1; cdr3_nt: TGTGCCACCAGCCCCGGGACAGGGAACGGAAACATTCAGTACTTC; cdr3_aa: CATSPGTGNGNIQYF
v_call: TRBV19; clone_size: NA; j_call: TRBJ2-5; d_call: TRBD1; cdr3_nt: TGTGCCAGTAGGGACAGGGGTTTGGAGACCCAGTACTTC; cdr3_aa: CASRDRGLETQYF
v_call: TRBV6-5; clone_size: NA; j_call: TRBJ2-7; d_call: TRBD1; cdr3_nt: TGTGCCAGCAATGACAGGGTAGGCGAGCAGTACTTC; cdr3_aa: CASNDRVGEQYF
v_call: TRBV12-5; clone_size: NA; j_call: TRBJ1-2; d_call: NA; cdr3_nt: TGTGCTAGTGCCCCGGACAGCGCCCCTTCCTATGGCTACACCTTC; cdr3_aa: CASAPDSAPSYGYTF
v_call: TRBV6-1; clone_size: few; j_call: TRBJ1-3; d_call: NA; cdr3_nt: TGTGCCAGCAGGGCCTCTGGAAACACCATATATTTT; cdr3_aa: CASRASGNTIYF
v_call: TRBV6-1; clone_size: few; j_call: TRBJ2-7; d_call: NA; cdr3_nt: TGTGCCAGCAGTGAGTGGGAGTACGAGCAGTACTTC; cdr3_aa: CASSEWEYEQYF
v_call: TRBV9; clone_size: NA; j_call: TRBJ1-3; d_call: NA; cdr3_nt: TGTGCCAGCAGCGAGGGGCCACCTTTGGGAAACACCATATATTTT; cdr3_aa: CASSEGPPLGNTIYF
v_call: TRBV20-1; clone_size: NA; j_call: TRBJ1-2; d_call: NA; cdr3_nt: TGCAGTGCTACGGGAGGGGGAGGCTACACCTTC; cdr3_aa: CSATGGGGYTF
v_call: TRBV25-1; clone_size: NA; j_call: TRBJ2-7; d_call: TRBD2; cdr3_nt: TGTGCCAGCAGAGAGGCGGGAGGGTTGCAGTACTTC; cdr3_aa: CASREAGGLQYF
v_call: TRBV4-1; clone_size: once; j_call: TRBJ2-1; d_call: TRBD2; cdr3_nt: TGCGCCAGCAGCCTAGCGGGAGCGGGAAATGAGCAGTTCTTC; cdr3_aa: CASSLAGAGNEQFF
v_call: TRBV10-2; clone_size: many; j_call: TRBJ1-4; d_call: TRBD1; cdr3_nt: TGCGCCAGCGGTACAGGGGGCGTATTGGAAAAACTGTTTTTT; cdr3_aa: CASGTGGVLEKLFF
v_call: TRBV18; clone_size: NA; j_call: TRBJ1-5; d_call: NA; cdr3_nt: TGTGCCAGCTCACACAGTGCCAATCAGCCCCAGCATTTT; cdr3_aa: CASSHSANQPQHF
v_call: TRBV4-1; clone_size: NA; j_call: TRBJ1-2; d_call: NA; cdr3_nt: TGCGCCAGCAGCCAGGCGGGTACAGGGTCCTATGGCTACACCTTC; cdr3_aa: CASSQAGTGSYGYTF
v_call: TRBV2; clone_size: few; j_call: TRBJ1-5; d_call: TRBD1; cdr3_nt: TGTGCCAGCAGTGTAGGGACAGGGTACAATCAGCCCCAGCATTTT; cdr3_aa: CASSVGTGYNQPQHF
v_call: TRBV7-9; clone_size: NA; j_call: TRBJ2-7; d_call: NA; cdr3_nt: TGTGCCAGCAGCTTAGCGGGAGGCCCCTACGAGCAGTACTTC; cdr3_aa: CASSLAGGPYEQYF
v_call: TRBV27; clone_size: NA; j_call: TRBJ2-7; d_call: NA; cdr3_nt: TGTGCCAGCAGTCCCAGACAGCAAAGTTACGAGCAGTACTTC; cdr3_aa: CASSPRQQSYEQYF
v_call: TRBV20-1; clone_size: NA; j_call: TRBJ2-7; d_call: NA; cdr3_nt: TGCAGTGTTCTAAGCTCCTACGAGCAGTACTTC; cdr3_aa: CSVLSSYEQYF
v_call: TRBV5-1; clone_size: NA; j_call: TRBJ2-3; d_call: NA; cdr3_nt: TGCGCCAGCAGTATTGGAGGGGCGCGCGGCACAGATACGCAGTATTTT; cdr3_aa: CASSIGGARGTDTQYF
v_call: TRBV7-6; clone_size: NA; j_call: TRBJ2-6; d_call: NA; cdr3_nt: TGTGCCAGCAGCTTAGGAGGGTCTGGGGCCAACGTCCTGACTTTC; cdr3_aa: CASSLGGSGANVLTF
v_call: TRBV6-5; clone_size: many; j_call: TRBJ2-1; d_call: TRBD2; cdr3_nt: TGTGCCAGCAGTTTCTCTAGCGGAGATTACAATGAGCAGTTCTTC; cdr3_aa: CASSFSSGDYNEQFF
v_call: TRBV18; clone_size: NA; j_call: TRBJ1-3; d_call: NA; cdr3_nt: TGTGCCAGCTCGCCGGACAGCTCTGGAAACACCATATATTTT; cdr3_aa: CASSPDSSGNTIYF
v_call: TRBV6-5; clone_size: NA; j_call: TRBJ2-5; d_call: NA; cdr3_nt: TGTGCCAGCAGTGCGGCGGAGACCCAGTACTTC; cdr3_aa: CASSAAETQYF
v_call: TRBV20-1; clone_size: NA; j_call: TRBJ1-2; d_call: NA; cdr3_nt: TGCAGTGGTCGGTTCGATGGCTACACCTTC; cdr3_aa: CSGRFDGYTF
v_call: TRBV21-1; clone_size: NA; j_call: TRBJ2-2; d_call: NA; cdr3_nt: TGTGCCAGCACCCCCAGGCAGGCTCTACAGGGGACGGGGACCGGGGAGCTGTTTTTT; cdr3_aa: CASTPRQALQGTGTGELFF
v_call: TRBV5-1; clone_size: NA; j_call: TRBJ2-7; d_call: TRBD1; cdr3_nt: TGCGCCAGCAGCTTGGTGGCAGGGGGACCCAGTGGCTACGAGCAGTACTTC; cdr3_aa: CASSLVAGGPSGYEQYF